This T cell receptor beta chain derives from a study of shared clonotypes between healthy human individuals. Overall study: Per-donor plates numbered three CD4 naive, three CD4 memory, two CD8 naive and one CD8 memory.

TCRdb keeps only in-frame clones here, not all; method: immunoSEQ multiplex PCR. In the table there are roughly 2.1 million clones, about 92% of which are singletons. Note on this clone: Its specificity is not known. Other DNA sequences from this sample encode an identical CDR3 as well.

Looked up from germline, CDR1 is MNHEY and CDR2 is SMNVEV (reference sequence). Trimming removed 6 bases from V and 0 bases from J, with 6 bases in between. This CDR3 is built from 14 residues. Overall study results and limits: Sampling involved blood alone; tissue repertoires likely differ.

Terminally differentiated effector memory CD45RA+ cells were excluded from the naive CD8 cells, which were CD45RO-negative and positively selected for CCR7. The study drew its donors from healthy HIV-negative adults without recent acute infections or vaccinations. The sequenced material came from naive CD8+ T cells from PBMCs. J is TRBJ2-6 and V is TRBV27; no reliable D call. This receptor was taken from a man aged 18 to 30 in good health. Some clones in this sample may be carry-over from other donors' samples. CDR3 in amino acids: CASSLFSGANVLTF. The CDR3 DNA is TGTGCCAGCAGCCTGTTCTCTGGGGCCAACGTCCTGACTTTC.